These 17 T cell receptor beta chains share one sample of origin, sequenced in a study of shared clonotypes between healthy human individuals. The data were produced by immunoSEQ multiplex PCR, yet TCRdb's version contains in-frame clones alone and is incomplete. This sample has millions of clones, with 90% to 95% found just once. Sequenced input: naive CD4+ T cells from PBMCs. Subset indicated: CD45RA+ positively selected. The receptors derive from a man aged 18 to 29 in good health. Some clones in this sample may be carry-over from other donors' samples.

About this clone itself: The same CDR3 also results from other DNA sequences found in this sample. The chain uses TRBV4-1 and TRBJ2-5; the D is unclear. The CDR3 is made up of 13 amino acids. Between the trimmed V and J ends, which lost 4 bases and 2 bases, there was a span of 8 bases. Germline-derived CDR1 and CDR2 are MGHRA and YSYEKL. CDR3 bases: TGCGCCAGCAGCCTGGCAGTACAAGAGACCCAGTACTTC. Its translation is CASSLAVQETQYF.

The genes are TRBV6-5 and TRBJ1-5; no definite D call. Germline CDR1 reads MNHEY; CDR2 reads SVGAGI. The CDR3 is 13 residues long. The germline V and J ends were trimmed by 6 bases and 4 bases, with 10 bases remaining between them. The CDR3 DNA is TGTGCCAGCAGCAGAGTGGGGAATCAGCCCCAGCATTTT. Its translation is CASSRVGNQPQHF.

Details on this clone: This CDR3 is also generated by other DNA sequences in the sample. V is TRBV27 and J is TRBJ2-1, with unresolved D. Germline CDR1 reads MNHEY; CDR2 reads SMNVEV (reference sequence). The V and J ends lost 6 bases and 0 bases respectively, with 9 bases between them. The CDR3 covers 14 residues. The CDR3 DNA reads TGTGCCAGCAGGTTACTAAGCTCCTACAATGAGCAGTTCTTC. Translation: CASRLLSSYNEQFF.

The genes are TRBV7-9 and TRBJ2-7, with TRBD2 identical over 7 bases. The CDR3 totals 17 residues. Germline loops: CDR1 SEHNR, CDR2 FQNEAQ (reference sequence). The J segment lost 6 bases and the V segment lost 4 bases, leaving 18 bases of the junction unmatched. This chain's CDR3 is CASSWGLGRGSLGEQYF. Written as DNA, the CDR3 is TGTGCCAGCAGCTGGGGCCTGGGGCGCGGGAGTTTGGGCGAGCAGTACTTC.

Concerning this clone itself: Other DNA sequences of this sample code for an identical CDR3. This chain uses TRBV30 with TRBJ2-7, with D maybe TRBD2 (5 bases). CDR1 is GTSNPN, CDR2 SVGIG, per germline (reference sequence). The CDR3 consists of 11 residues. V dropped 4 bases and J dropped 2 bases, with 6 bases sitting between them. The CDR3 DNA follows: TGTGCCTGGACCGGGGCCTACGAGCAGTACTTC. Amino acids: CAWTGAYEQYF.

The chain joins TRBV2 to TRBJ2-1; tentatively, D is TRBD2 (5 bases). There are 13 residues in the CDR3. Per germline, CDR1 SNHLY and CDR2 FYNNEI. V was cut by 10 bases and J by 0 bases, with 10 bases left in between. CDR3 bases: TGTGCCACCTCGGGGTACTCCTACAATGAGCAGTTCTTC. Translating it yields CATSGYSYNEQFF.

In DNA, the CDR3 is TGTGCCAGCAGTCTATCACCTGACGGTGCTCCTGGAAACACCATATATTTT. This codes for CASSLSPDGAPGNTIYF. This chain links TRBV28 with TRBJ1-3; D call uncertain. Germline assignment: CDR1 MDHEN and CDR2 SYDVKM. V was trimmed by 5 bases and J by 2 bases, leaving 19 bases between them. The CDR3 has 17 amino acids.

This clone was seen just once. The genes are TRBV18 and TRBJ1-2; possible D gene TRBD1, 5 bases. The CDR3 runs to 15 residues. V lost 2 bases, J lost 4 bases, and 14 bases lay in between. From germline, CDR1 is KGHSH and CDR2 LQKENI. CDR3 bases: TGTGCCAGCTCACCAGAGTCGAGGGGTCCCTATGGCTACACCTTC. It specifies CASSPESRGPYGYTF.

J is TRBJ2-7 and V is TRBV27; 14 nucleotides line up with TRBD2. V lost 6 bases and J lost 7; bases outside the gene matches: 11. There are 16 residues in the CDR3. Germline-derived CDR1 and CDR2 are MNHEY and SMNVEV (reference sequence). The CDR3 DNA follows: TGTGCCAGCAGGAGGCTGGCCGGGACTAGCGGGAGAGAGCAGTACTTC. The encoded protein is CASRRLAGTSGREQYF.

V gene TRBV5-1 combines with J gene TRBJ1-4, with 9 bases aligning to TRBD1. J lost 7 bases, V lost 1 base, and 5 bases had no gene match. The CDR3 covers 15 residues. Germline assignment: CDR1 SGHRS and CDR2 YFSETQ. CDR3 region: CASSLTGQGGEKLFF. DNA for the CDR3: TGCGCCAGCAGCTTGACGGGACAGGGAGGTGAAAAACTGTTTTTT.

This chain links TRBV11-2 with TRBJ1-2; the match to TRBD1 covers 7 bases. Looked up from germline, CDR1 is SGHAT and CDR2 is FQNNGV. The ends lost 5 bases at V and 4 bases at J; junction bases unmatched: 4. The CDR3 contains 13 residues. The CDR3 sequence: CASSHTGAYGYTF. CDR3 coding DNA: TGTGCCAGCAGCCACACAGGGGCCTATGGCTACACCTTC.

This clone was seen only once. The chain is built from TRBV2 and TRBJ2-3; D is undetermined. V lost 6 bases, J lost 0 bases, and 7 bases lay in between. Germline CDR1 and CDR2: SNHLY and FYNNEI. The CDR3 extends over 13 amino acids. CDR3 sequence reads: CASRTTSTDTQYF. The CDR3 DNA sequence: TGTGCCAGCAGGACAACAAGCACAGATACGCAGTATTTT.

Concerning this clone: Other DNA variants within this sample encode the same CDR3. The V call is TRBV7-9, the J call TRBJ1-5; a weak D match, TRBD1 (6 bases). Trimming took off 3 bases at V and 7 bases at J, with 7 bases between the two ends. This CDR3 is 12 amino acids long. Germline assignment: CDR1 SEHNR and CDR2 FQNEAQ (reference sequence). The CDR3 region has the DNA TGTGCCAGCAGCTTGGGGACACAGCCCCAGCATTTT. It codes for CASSLGTQPQHF. Based on the CDR3 plus reference TRBV7-9 and TRBJ1-5, the full variable domain is DTGVSQNPRHKITKRGQNVTFRCDPISEHNRLYWYRQTLGQGPEFLTYFQNEAQLEKSRLLSDRFSAERPKGSFSTLEIQRTEQGDSAMYLCASSLGTQPQHFGDGTRLSIL.

The chain carries TRBV7-8 and TRBJ1-4; possibly TRBD1 for D (5 bases). This CDR3 comprises 15 residues. Germline CDR1 reads SGHVS; CDR2 reads FQNEAQ. Trimming took 5 bases from V and 7 from J, leaving 17 bases between them. The CDR3 coding sequence is TGTGCCAGCAGCCCTACGGTAGTGGGGACTGAAAAACTGTTTTTT. This codes for CASSPTVVGTEKLFF. Full variable domain (outside the CDR3, taken from reference TRBV7-8 and TRBJ1-4): GAGVSQSPRYKVAKRGQDVALRCDPISGHVSLFWYQQALGQGPEFLTYFQNEAQLDKSGLPSDRFFAERPEGSVSTLKIQRTQQEDSAVYLCASSPTVVGTEKLFFGSGTQLSVL.

Details on this clone: This CDR3 is also generated by other DNA sequences in the sample. This rearrangement joins TRBV7-2 to TRBJ1-3; 8 bases are a match to TRBD1. CDR1 and CDR2 (germline): SGHTA, FQGNSA. The CDR3 has 15 residues. J lost 3 bases, V lost 1 base, and 2 bases had no gene match. The CDR3 DNA reads as TGTGCCAGCAGCTTAGACAGGGGGAGTGGAAACACCATATATTTT. It is translated as CASSLDRGSGNTIYF.

Regarding this clone: In the same sample, other DNA sequences code for this CDR3. The chain carries TRBV11-2 and TRBJ2-5; D may match TRBD1 or TRBD2 (5 bases each). The germline CDR1 and CDR2 sequences are SGHAT and FQNNGV. This CDR3 spans 13 amino acids. V lost 3 bases and J 1 base, leaving 6 bases between the germline ends. The CDR3 DNA reads as TGTGCCAGCAGCTTCGGGGCCCAAGAGACCCAGTACTTC. Protein sequence: CASSFGAQETQYF.

The chain employs TRBV11-2 and TRBJ2-5, with 8 bases aligning to TRBD1. V lost 3 bases, J lost 2 bases, and 5 bases stayed unmatched. The V gene's germline CDR1 is SGHAT and CDR2 FQNNGV. The CDR3 contains 15 residues. The CDR3 nucleotides are TGTGCCAGCAGCTTGAACCGGGACAGGCAAGAGACCCAGTACTTC. This sequence encodes CASSLNRDRQETQYF.